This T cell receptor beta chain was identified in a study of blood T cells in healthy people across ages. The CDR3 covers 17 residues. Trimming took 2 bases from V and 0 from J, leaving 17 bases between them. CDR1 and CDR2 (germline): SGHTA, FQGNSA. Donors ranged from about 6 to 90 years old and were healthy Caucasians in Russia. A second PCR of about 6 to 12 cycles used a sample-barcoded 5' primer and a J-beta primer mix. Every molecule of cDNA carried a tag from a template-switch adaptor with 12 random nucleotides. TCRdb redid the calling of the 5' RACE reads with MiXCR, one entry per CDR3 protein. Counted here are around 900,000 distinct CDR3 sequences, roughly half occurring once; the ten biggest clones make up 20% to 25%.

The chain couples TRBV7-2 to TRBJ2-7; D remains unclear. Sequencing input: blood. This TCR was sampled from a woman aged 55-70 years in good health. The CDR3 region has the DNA TGTGCCAGCAGCTTATCCACGGCGGCGGTTAGCTCCTACGAGCAGTACTTC. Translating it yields CASSLSTAAVSSYEQYF.